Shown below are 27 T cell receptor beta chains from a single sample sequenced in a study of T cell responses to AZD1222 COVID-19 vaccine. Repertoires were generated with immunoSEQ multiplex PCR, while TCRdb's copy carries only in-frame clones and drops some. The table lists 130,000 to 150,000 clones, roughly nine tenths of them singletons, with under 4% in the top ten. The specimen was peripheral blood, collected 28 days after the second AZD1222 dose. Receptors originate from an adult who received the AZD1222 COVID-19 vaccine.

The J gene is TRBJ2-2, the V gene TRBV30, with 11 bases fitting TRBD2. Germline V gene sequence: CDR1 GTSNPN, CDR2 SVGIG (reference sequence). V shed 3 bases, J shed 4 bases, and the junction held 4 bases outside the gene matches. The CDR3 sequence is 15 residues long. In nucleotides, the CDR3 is TGTGCCTGGAGGGGGACTAGCGGTGCCACCGGGGAGCTGTTTTTT. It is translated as CAWRGTSGATGELFF. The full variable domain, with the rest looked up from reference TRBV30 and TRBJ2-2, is SQTIHQWPATLVQPVGSPLSLECTVEGTSNPNLYWYRQAAGRGLQLLFYSVGIGQISSEVPQNLSASRPQDRQFILSSKKLLLSDSGFYLCAWRGTSGATGELFFGEGSRLTVL.

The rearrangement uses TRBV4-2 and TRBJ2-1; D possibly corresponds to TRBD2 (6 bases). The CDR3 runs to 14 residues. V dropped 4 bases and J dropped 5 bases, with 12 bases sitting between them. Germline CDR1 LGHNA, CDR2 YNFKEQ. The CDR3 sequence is CASSRVAEDNEQFF. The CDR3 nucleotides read TGTGCCAGCAGCCGAGTAGCGGAGGACAATGAGCAGTTCTTC.

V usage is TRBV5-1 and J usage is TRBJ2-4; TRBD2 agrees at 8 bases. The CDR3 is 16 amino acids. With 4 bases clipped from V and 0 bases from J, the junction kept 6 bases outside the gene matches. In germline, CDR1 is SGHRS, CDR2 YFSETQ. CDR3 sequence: CASSPREGRAKNIQYF. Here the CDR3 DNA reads TGCGCCAGCAGCCCCCGGGAGGGGCGAGCCAAAAACATTCAGTACTTC.

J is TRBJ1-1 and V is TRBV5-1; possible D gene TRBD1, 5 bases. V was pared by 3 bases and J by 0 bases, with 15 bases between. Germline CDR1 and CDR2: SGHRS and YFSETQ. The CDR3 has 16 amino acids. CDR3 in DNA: TGCGCCAGCAGCTCCGCCGGGGCAGCTATGAACACTGAAGCTTTCTTT. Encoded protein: CASSSAGAAMNTEAFF.

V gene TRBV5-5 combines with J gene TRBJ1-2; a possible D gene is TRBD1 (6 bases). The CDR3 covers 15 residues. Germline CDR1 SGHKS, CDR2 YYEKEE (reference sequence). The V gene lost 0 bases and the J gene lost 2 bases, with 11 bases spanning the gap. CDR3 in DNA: TGTGCCAGCAGCTTGGGACAGGCACCGAACTATGGCTACACCTTC. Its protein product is CASSLGQAPNYGYTF.

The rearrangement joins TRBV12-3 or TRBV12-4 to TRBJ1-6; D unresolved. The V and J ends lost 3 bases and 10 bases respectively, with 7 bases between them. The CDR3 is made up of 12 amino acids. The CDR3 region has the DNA TGTGCCAGCAGTTTCAGCGAGTCACCCCTCCACTTT. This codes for CASSFSESPLHF.

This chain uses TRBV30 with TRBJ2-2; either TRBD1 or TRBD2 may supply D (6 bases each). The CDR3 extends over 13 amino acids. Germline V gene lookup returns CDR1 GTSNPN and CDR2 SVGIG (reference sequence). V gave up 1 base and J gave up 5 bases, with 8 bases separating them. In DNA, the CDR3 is TGTGCCTGGAGTGGAGGGGGGACCGGGGAGCTGTTTTTT. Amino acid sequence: CAWSGGGTGELFF.

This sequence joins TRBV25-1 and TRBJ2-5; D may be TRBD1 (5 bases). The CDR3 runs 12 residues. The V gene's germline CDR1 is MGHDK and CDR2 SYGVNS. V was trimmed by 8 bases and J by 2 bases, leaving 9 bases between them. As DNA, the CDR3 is TGTGCCAGCCGACGACAGCAAGAGACCCAGTACTTC. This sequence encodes CASRRQQETQYF.

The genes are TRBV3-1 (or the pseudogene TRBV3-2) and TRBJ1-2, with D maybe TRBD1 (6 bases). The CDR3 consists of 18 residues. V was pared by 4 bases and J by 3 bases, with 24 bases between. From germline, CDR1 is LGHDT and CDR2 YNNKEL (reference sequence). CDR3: CASSLDGPSGKGDYGYTF. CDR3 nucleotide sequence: TGTGCCAGCAGCCTCGATGGGCCTTCGGGGAAGGGGGACTATGGCTACACCTTC.

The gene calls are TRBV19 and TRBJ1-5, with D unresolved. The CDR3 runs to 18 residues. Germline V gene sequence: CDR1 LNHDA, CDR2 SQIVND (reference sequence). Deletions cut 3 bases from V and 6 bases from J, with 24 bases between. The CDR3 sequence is CASSIDIMGAPRGQPQHF. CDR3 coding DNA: TGTGCCAGTAGTATCGATATTATGGGCGCGCCCCGGGGTCAGCCCCAGCATTTT.

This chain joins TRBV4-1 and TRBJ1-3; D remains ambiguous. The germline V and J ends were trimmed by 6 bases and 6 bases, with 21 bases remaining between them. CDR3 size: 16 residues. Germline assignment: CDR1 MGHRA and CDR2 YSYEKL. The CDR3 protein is CASRVLVEQVANTIYF. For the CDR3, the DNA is TGCGCCAGCAGGGTCCTCGTTGAGCAGGTAGCAAACACCATATATTTT.

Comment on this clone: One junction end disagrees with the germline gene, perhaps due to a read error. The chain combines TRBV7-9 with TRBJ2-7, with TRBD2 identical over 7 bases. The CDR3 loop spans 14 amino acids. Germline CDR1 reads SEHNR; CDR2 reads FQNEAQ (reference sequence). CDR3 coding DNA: TGTGCCAGCAGCTGGGGGGGTGACTCCTCCGAGCAGTACTTC. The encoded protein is CASSWGGDSSEQYF.

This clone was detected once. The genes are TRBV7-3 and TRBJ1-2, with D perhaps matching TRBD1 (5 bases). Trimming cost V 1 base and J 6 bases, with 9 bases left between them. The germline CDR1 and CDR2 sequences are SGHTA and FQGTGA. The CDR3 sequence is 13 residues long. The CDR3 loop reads CASSLSQGHGYTF. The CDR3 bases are TGTGCCAGCAGCTTAAGTCAGGGCCATGGCTACACCTTC.

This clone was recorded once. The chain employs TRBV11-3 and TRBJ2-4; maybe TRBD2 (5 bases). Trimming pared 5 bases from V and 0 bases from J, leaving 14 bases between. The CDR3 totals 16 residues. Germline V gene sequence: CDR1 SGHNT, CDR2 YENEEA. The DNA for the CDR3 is TGTGCCAGCAGCCACGGACTTGAGCTAGCCAAAAACATTCAGTACTTC. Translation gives CASSHGLELAKNIQYF.

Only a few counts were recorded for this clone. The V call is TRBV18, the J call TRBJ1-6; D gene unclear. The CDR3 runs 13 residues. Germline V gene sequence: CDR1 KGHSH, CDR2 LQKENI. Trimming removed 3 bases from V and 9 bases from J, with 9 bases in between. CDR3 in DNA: TGTGCCAGCTCACCCGATTGGAGTTCACCCCTCCACTTT. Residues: CASSPDWSSPLHF. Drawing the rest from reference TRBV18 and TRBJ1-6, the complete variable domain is NAGVMQNPRHLVRRRGQEARLRCSPMKGHSHVYWYRQLPEEGLKFMVYLQKENIIDESGMPKERFSAEFPKEGPSILRIQQVVRGDSAAYFCASSPDWSSPLHFGNGTRLTVT.

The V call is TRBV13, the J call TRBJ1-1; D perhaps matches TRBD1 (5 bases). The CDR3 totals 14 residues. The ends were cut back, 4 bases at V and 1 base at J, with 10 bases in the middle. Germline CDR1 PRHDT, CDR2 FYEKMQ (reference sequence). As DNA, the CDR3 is TGTGCCAGCAGCTGGGGACCCGCGAACACTGAAGCTTTCTTT. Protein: CASSWGPANTEAFF.

CDR3 residues: CASSVASAGAYEQYF. The DNA of the CDR3 is TGTGCCAGCAGCGTAGCTTCGGCGGGGGCTTACGAGCAGTACTTC. This chain joins TRBV9 and TRBJ2-7, with D possibly TRBD2 on 7 matching bases. V was shortened by 0 bases and J by 4 bases, with 14 bases between the two germline ends. Germline V gene sequence: CDR1 SGDLS, CDR2 YYNGEE. The CDR3 has 15 amino acids.

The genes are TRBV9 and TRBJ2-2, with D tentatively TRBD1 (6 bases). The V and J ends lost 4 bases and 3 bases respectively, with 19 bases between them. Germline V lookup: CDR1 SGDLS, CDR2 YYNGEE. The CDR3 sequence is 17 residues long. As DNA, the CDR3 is TGTGCCAGCAGCTCAGTCCTAACAGGGAGACACACCGGGGAGCTGTTTTTT. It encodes CASSSVLTGRHTGELFF.

The CDR3: CASSPGTGAITEAFF. DNA for the CDR3: TGTGCCAGCAGCCCCGGGACAGGGGCAATCACTGAAGCTTTCTTT. The chain joins TRBV2 to TRBJ1-1; the match to TRBD1 covers 10 bases. This CDR3 has 15 amino acids. V gave up 6 bases and J gave up 4 bases; unmatched junction bases: 8. Per the germline V gene, CDR1 is SNHLY and CDR2 is FYNNEI.

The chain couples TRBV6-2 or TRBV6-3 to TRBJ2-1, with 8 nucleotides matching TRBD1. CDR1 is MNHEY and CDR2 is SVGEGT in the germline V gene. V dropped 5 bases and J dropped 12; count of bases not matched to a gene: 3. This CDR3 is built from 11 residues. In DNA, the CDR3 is TGTGCCAGCAGTACCGGGACAGGGCAGTTCTTC. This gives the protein CASSTGTGQFF.

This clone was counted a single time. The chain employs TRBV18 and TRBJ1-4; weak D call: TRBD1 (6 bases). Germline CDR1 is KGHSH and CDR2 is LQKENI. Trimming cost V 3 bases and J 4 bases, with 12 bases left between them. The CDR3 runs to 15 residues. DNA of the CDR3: TGTGCCAGCTCACCGATGACAGGCCTTAATGAAAAACTGTTTTTT. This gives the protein CASSPMTGLNEKLFF.

In nucleotides, the CDR3 is TGTGCCAGCAGCTTGCTTTCAGACTACAATGAGCAGTTCTTC. Its protein is CASSLLSDYNEQFF. The chain is built from TRBV5-5 and TRBJ2-1, with D unclear. The germline gives CDR1 SGHKS, CDR2 YYEKEE (reference sequence). This CDR3 is built from 14 residues. Trimming took off 1 base at V and 3 bases at J, with 8 bases between the two ends.

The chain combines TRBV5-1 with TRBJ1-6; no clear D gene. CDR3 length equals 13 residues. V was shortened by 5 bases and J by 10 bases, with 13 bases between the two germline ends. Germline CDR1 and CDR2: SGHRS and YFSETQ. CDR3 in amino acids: CASSPVRESPLHF. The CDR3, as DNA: TGCGCCAGCAGTCCGGTCCGGGAGTCACCCCTCCACTTT.

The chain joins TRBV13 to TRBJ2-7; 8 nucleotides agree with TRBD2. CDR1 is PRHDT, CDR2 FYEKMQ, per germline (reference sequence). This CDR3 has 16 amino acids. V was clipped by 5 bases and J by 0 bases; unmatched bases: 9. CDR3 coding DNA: TGTGCCAGCAGCGCGGGGGCTAGCGGGTACTCCTACGAGCAGTACTTC. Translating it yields CASSAGASGYSYEQYF.

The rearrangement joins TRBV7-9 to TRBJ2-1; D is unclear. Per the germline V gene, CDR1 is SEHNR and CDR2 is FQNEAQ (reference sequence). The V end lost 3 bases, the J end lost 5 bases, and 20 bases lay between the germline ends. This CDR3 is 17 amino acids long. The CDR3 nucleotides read TGTGCCAGCAGCTTGGAGAGGTTCCCCAAGCCCCACAATGAGCAGTTCTTC. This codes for CASSLERFPKPHNEQFF.

In DNA, the CDR3 is TGTGCCTGGAGTGTATGGAGGGGGACAGGGGGTTCAGATACGCAGTATTTT. Its protein product is CAWSVWRGTGGSDTQYF. The chain is built from TRBV30 and TRBJ2-3; 11 bases agree with TRBD1. The CDR3 covers 17 residues. Looked up from germline, CDR1 is GTSNPN and CDR2 is SVGIG (reference sequence). V trimming: 0 bases; J trimming: 4 bases; junction bases outside the gene matches: 9.

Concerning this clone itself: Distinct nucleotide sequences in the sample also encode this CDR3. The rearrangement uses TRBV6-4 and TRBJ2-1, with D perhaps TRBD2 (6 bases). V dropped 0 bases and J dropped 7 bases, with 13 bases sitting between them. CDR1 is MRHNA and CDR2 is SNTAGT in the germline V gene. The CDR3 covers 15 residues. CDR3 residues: CASSDSGGAGNEQFF. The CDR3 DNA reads TGTGCCAGCAGTGACTCTGGAGGGGCGGGAAATGAGCAGTTCTTC.